The subject of this entry is one TCR beta chain. As handled by the study authors: Estimates of nucleated cell counts were drawn from the amplification of reference gene primers. Profiled with immunoSEQ multiplex PCR; TCRdb holds only in-frame clones, not every one. V and J calls and clone size are copied from that table; D and trimming were computed from the DNA. The table lists 150,000 to 200,000 clones, about 80% of them singletons, with around 15% in the top ten. The sample belongs to a study of blood T cell repertoires in COVID-19. Overall study: Samples came from the United States, Italy and Spain, spanning acute and convalescent COVID-19.

Assignment of participants to cohorts was predicated upon participant-reported clinical history. Exposed study participants had met a COVID-19 case within 2 weeks before entry. V lost 3 bases, J lost 4 bases, and 2 bases stayed unmatched. This CDR3 region has 14 residues. From germline, CDR1 is SGDLS and CDR2 YYNGEE. This receptor was taken from a man in his 60s who had been exposed to COVID-19. The V and J genes are TRBV9 and TRBJ2-3; TRBD1 aligns across 10 bases. The specimen was PBMCs or T cells enriched from blood (not recorded which). CDR3 amino acids: CASSGGQGADTQYF. The CDR3, as DNA: TGTGCCAGCAGCGGAGGACAGGGGGCAGATACGCAGTATTTT.